Given below is one TCR beta chain in context. The antigen remains undetermined. The sample is drawn from a study of post-analysis software for immune sequencing data. The CDR3 length is 14 residues. Trimming left V 5 bases short and J 6 bases short, with 17 bases between. General study points: TRBV5-6, TRBV5-1 and TRBV20-1 belonged to a set of a handful of TRBV segments that were more frequent in patients than controls. Among multiple sclerosis patients, normalized Chao1 diversity was significantly below that of controls.

Unique molecular identifiers were carried by the TCR beta cDNA libraries. TCRdb recomputed calls from the PCR reads with MiXCR, one row per CDR3 protein. The sample includes hundreds of thousands of distinct CDR3 sequences, about 60% seen only once; the top ten take over 9%. The TCR originated in a girl aged 2-9 years with multiple sclerosis. The source material was blood. The chain employs TRBV12-3 or TRBV12-4 and TRBJ2-7; TRBD2 might be the D (6 bases). The CDR3 protein is CASSEGLDGGEQYF. The CDR3 region has the DNA TGTGCCAGCAGTGAGGGACTCGATGGGGGCGAGCAGTACTTC.